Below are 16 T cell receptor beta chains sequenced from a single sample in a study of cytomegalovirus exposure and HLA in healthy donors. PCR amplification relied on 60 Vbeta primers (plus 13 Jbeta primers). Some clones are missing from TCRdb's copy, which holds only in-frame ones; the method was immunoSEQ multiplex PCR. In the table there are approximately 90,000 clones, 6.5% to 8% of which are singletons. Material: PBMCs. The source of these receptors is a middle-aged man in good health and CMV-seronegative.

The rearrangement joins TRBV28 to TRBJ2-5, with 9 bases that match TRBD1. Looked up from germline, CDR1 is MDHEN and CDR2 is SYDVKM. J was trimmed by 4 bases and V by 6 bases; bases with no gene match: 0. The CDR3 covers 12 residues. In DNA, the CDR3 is TGTGCCAGCAGGACAGGGGGAGAGACCCAGTACTTC. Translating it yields CASRTGGETQYF.

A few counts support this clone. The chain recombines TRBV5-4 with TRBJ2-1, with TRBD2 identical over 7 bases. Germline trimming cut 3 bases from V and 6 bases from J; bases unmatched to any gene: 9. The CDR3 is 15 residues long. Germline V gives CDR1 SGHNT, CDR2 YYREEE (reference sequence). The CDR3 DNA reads TGTGCCAGCAGCTCCGCGGGGGACGCCGGCAATGAGCAGTTCTTC. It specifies CASSSAGDAGNEQFF.

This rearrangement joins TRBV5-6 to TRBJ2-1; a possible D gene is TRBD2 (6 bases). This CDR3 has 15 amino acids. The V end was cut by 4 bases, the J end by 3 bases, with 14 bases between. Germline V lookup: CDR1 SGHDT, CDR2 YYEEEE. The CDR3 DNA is TGTGCCAGCAGCCGAGGAGGGCCCAGCTACAATGAGCAGTTCTTC. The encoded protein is CASSRGGPSYNEQFF.

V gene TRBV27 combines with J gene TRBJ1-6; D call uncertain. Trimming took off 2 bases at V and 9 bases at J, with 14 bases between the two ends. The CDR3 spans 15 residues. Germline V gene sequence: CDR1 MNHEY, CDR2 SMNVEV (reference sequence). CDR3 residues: CASSLGREVSSPLHF. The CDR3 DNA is TGTGCCAGCAGTTTAGGGAGGGAAGTTAGTTCACCCCTCCACTTT.

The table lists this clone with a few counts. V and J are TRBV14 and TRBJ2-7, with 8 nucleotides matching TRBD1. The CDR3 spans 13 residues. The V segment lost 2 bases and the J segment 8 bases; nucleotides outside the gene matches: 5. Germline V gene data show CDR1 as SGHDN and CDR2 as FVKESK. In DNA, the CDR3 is TGTGCCAGCAGCCAAACAGGGGGGTCCCAGCAGTACTTC. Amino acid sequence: CASSQTGGSQQYF. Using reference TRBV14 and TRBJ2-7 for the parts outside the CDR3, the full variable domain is EAGVTQFPSHSVIEKGQTVTLRCDPISGHDNLYWYRRVMGKEIKFLLHFVKESKQDESGMPNNRFLAERTGGTYSTLKVQPAELEDSGVYFCASSQTGGSQQYFGPGTRLTVT.

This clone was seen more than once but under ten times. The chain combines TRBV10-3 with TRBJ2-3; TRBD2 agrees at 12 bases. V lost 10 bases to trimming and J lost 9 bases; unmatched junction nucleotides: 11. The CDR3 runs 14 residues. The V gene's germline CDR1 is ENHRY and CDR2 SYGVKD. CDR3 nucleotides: TGTGCCACTGGCTGGACTAGCGGGGATGGAACGCAGTATTTT. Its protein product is CATGWTSGDGTQYF.

CDR3 residues: CASSSSAKADTQYF. The CDR3, as DNA: TGTGCCAGCAGCTCTAGCGCCAAGGCAGATACGCAGTATTTT. This rearrangement joins TRBV2 to TRBJ2-3; maybe TRBD2 (6 bases). V lost 6 bases and J 4 bases, leaving 14 bases between the germline ends. This CDR3 is built from 14 residues. CDR1 is SNHLY and CDR2 is FYNNEI in the germline V gene.

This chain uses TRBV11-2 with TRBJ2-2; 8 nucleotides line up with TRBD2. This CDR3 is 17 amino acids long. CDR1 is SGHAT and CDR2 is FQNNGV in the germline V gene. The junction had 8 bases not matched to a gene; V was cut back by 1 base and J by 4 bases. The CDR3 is CASSLGNGGGVTGELFF. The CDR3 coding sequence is TGTGCCAGCAGCTTAGGCAACGGGGGGGGCGTCACCGGGGAGCTGTTTTTT.

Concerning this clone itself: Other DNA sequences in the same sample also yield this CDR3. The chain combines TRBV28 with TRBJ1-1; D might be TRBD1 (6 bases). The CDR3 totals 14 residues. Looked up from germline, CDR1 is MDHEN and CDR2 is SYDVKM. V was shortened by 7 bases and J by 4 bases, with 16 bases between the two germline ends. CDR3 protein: CASTGGGWGTEAFF. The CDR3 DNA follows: TGTGCCAGCACGGGAGGGGGATGGGGCACTGAAGCTTTCTTT.

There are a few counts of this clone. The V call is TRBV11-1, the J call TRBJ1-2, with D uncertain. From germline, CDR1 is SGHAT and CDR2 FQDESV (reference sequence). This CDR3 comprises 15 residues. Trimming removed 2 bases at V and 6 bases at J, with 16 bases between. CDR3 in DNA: TGTGCCAGCAGCTTAAGTCGGAGGCCCACAGATGGCTACACCTTC. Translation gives CASSLSRRPTDGYTF.

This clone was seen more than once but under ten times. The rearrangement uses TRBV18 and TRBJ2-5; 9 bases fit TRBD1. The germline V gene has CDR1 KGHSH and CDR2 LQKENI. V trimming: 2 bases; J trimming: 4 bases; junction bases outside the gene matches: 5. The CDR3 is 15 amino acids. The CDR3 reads CASSPTTGGVETQYF. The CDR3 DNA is TGTGCCAGCTCACCAACCACAGGGGGCGTAGAGACCCAGTACTTC.

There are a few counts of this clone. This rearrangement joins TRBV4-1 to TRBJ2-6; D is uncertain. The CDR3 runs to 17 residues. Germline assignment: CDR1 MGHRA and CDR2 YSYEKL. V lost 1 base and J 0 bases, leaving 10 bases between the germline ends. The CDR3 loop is CASSQVASRSGANVLTF. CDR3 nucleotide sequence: TGCGCCAGCAGCCAAGTAGCATCGCGCTCTGGGGCCAACGTCCTGACTTTC.

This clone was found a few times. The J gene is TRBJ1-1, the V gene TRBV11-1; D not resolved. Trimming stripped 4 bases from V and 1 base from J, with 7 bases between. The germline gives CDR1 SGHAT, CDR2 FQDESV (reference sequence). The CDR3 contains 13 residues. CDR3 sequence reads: CASSYHSNTEAFF. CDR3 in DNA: TGTGCCAGCAGCTACCACTCGAACACTGAAGCTTTCTTT.

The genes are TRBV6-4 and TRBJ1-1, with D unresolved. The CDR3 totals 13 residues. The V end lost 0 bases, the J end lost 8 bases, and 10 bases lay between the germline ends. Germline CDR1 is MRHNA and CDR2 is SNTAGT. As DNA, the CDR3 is TGTGCCAGCAGTGACTCTATCACCGGGGAAGCTTTCTTT. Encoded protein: CASSDSITGEAFF.

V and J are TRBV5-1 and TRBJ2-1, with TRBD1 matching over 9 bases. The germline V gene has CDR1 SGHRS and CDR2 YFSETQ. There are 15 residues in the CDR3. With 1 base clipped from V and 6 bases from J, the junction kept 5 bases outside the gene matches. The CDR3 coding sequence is TGCGCCAGCAGCTTGACAGGGGGCGGGGGCAATGAGCAGTTCTTC. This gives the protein CASSLTGGGGNEQFF.

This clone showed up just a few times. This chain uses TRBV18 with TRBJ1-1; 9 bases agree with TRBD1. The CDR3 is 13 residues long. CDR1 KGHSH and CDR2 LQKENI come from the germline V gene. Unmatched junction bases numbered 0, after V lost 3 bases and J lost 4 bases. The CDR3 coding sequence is TGTGCCAGCTCACCGGACAGGGGCACTGAAGCTTTCTTT. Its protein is CASSPDRGTEAFF.